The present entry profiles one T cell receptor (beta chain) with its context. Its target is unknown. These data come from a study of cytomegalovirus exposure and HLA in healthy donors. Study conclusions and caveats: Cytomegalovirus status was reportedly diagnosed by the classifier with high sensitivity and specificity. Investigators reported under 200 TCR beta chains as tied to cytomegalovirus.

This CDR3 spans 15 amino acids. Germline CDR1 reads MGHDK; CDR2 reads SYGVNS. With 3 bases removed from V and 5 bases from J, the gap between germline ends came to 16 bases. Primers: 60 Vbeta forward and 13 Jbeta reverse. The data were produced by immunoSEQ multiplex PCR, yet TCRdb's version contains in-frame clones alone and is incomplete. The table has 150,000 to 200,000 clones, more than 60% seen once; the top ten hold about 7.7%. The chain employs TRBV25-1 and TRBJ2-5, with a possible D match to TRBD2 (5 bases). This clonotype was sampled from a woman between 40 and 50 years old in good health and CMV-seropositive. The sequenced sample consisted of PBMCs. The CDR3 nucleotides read TGTGCCAGCAGTGATGACTTGGCGGGTTTTGAGACCCAGTACTTC. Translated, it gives CASSDDLAGFETQYF.